A few counts support the clone carrying this T cell receptor beta chain. These data are taken from a study of T-cell memory formation after mild COVID-19. Across the whole study: Clusters were largely donor specific.

TCRdb re-analysed the 5' RACE reads in MiXCR, keeping a single row per CDR3 protein. Among roughly 340,000 distinct CDR3 sequences listed, roughly 20% were seen once. Sequencing input: PBMCs or a T cell subset sorted from them (not recorded which). The sequence was collected from a man between 18 and 35 years old who had mild COVID-19 (a few samples of this study predate the infection). Cell type and time point are not known.

CDR3 bases: TGCGCCAGCAGCCTCTTAGCGGGGGGGAGGAATGAGCAGTTCTTC. Its translation is CASSLLAGGRNEQFF. This rearrangement joins TRBV4-3 to TRBJ2-1; 11 positions match TRBD2. The CDR3 contains 15 residues. Trimming cost V 4 bases and J 7 bases; bases outside gene matches: 6. The germline V gene encodes CDR1 LGHNA and CDR2 YSLEER.